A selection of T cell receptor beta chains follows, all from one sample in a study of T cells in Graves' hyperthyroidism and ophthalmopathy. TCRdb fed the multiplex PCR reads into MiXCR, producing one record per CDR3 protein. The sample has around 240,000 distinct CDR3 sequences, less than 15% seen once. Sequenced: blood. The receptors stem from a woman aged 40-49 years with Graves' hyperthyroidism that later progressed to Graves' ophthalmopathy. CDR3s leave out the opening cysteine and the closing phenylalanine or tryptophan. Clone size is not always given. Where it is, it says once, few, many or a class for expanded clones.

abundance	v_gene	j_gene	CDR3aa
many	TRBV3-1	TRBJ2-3	ASSHPATSGSFVWTDTQY
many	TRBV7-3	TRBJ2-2	ASSLSGGGLLNTGELF
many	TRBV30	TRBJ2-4	AWSVDRAKNIQY
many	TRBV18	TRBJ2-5	ASSPGRIEETQY
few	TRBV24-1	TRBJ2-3	ATSNGRAGGTDTQY
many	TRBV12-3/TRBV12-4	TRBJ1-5	ASRDDSANQPQH
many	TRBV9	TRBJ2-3	ASSGLGTDTQY
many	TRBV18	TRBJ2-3	ASSPGTSGRSTDTQY
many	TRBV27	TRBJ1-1	ASSLFQGLNTEAF
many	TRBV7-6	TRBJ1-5	ASSLQGGQPQH
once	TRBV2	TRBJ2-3	ASKREIGADTQY
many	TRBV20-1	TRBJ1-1	SARDRLSGLNTEAF
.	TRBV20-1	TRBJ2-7	SARDRYAYEQY
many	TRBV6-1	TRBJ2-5	ASSLDRVETQY
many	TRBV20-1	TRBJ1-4	SARDTTNEKLF
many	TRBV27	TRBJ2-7	ASRLAGGAYEQY
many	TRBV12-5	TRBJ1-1	ASGLVTGSWNTEAF
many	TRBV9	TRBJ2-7	ASGRGSSYEQY
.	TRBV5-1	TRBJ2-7	ASSLSPEVSYEQY
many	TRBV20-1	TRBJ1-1	SARDTGRGRSEAF
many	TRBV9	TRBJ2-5	ASSVAAGLTPPQETQY
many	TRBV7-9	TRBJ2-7	ASSPRLGERYEQY
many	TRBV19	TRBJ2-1	ASSIMSGGANNEQF
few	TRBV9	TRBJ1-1	ASSPPPSGKTEAF
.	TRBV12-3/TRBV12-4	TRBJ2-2	ASSFVTGELF
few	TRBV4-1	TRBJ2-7	ASSQAHRGRGYEQY
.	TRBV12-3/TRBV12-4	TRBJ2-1	ASSLETSGSSYNEQF
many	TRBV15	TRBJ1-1	ATSDEVEAF
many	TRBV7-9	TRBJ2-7	ASSWTSGPKYEQY
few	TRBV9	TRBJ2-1	ASSLKAGVSDNEQF
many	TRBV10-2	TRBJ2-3	ASKPGLAADTQY
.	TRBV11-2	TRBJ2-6	ASSSRYGRVAGANVLT
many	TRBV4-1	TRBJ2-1	ASSQLPGTSHYNEQF
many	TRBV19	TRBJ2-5	ASSNGLSETQY
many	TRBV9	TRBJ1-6	ASSVGGADSPLH
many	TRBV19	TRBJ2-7	ASSIGATSYEQY
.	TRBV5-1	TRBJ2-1	ASSFAYNYNEQF
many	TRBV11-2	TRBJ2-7	ASSLGGLAYEQY
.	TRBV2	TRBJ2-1	ASLTSGPYNEQF
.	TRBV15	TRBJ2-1	ATSSLGGAGDLTSYNEQF
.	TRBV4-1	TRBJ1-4	ASSQDQEKLF
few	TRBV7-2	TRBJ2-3	AGSLFGLSTDTQY
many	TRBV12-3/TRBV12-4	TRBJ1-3	VSSAGTGGGNTIY
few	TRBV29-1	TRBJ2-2	SAPDRATGELF
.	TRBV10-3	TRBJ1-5	AIREGNQPQH
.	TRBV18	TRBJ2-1	ASSPPGGYNEQF
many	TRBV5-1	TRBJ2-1	ASSSDGRAGDEQF
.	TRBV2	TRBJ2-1	ASSPPAGAQF
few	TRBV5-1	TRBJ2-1	ASSLGLAASYNEQF
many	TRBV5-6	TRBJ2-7	ASSLPGSGYEQY
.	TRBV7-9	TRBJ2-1	ASSLVAGGAYNEQF
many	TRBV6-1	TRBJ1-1	ASTLGDGEAF
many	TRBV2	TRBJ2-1	ASASGTSGDNEQF
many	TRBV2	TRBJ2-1	ASSSLIAGGPYNEQF
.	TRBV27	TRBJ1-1	ASSTYTDRGTEAF
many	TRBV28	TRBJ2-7	ASGQYSYEQY
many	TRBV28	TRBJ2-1	ASSQGGTSGNNEQF